These 8 T cell receptor beta chains were all obtained from the same sample, sequenced in a study of shared clonotypes between healthy human individuals. Generated by immunoSEQ multiplex PCR, the TCRdb table keeps only in-frame clones and is missing some. This table holds 2 million to 3 million clones, 85% to 95% found once. The source material was naive CD4+ T cells sorted from blood. Subset specified: CD45RA+ positively selected. The receptor set was obtained from a man younger than 30 in good health.

V usage is TRBV6-5 and J usage is TRBJ2-5; D unresolved. The CDR3 runs to 13 residues. Germline CDR1 is MNHEY and CDR2 is SVGAGI. Trimming left V 5 bases short and J 5 bases short, with 12 bases between. DNA of the CDR3: TGTGCCAGCAGTCTCCTATTAAAGGAGACCCAGTACTTC. It is translated as CASSLLLKETQYF.

In its sample, this clone was seen once. This same CDR3 is encoded by further DNA sequences in the sample. The V call is TRBV19, the J call TRBJ2-7, with 11 nucleotides matching TRBD1. V lost 3 bases and J lost 4; bases outside the gene matches: 5. Germline-derived CDR1 and CDR2 are LNHDA and SQIVND (reference sequence). This CDR3 region has 15 residues. The CDR3 DNA sequence: TGTGCCAGTAGTATCTCCGGACAGGGGGCTTACGAGCAGTACTTC. This codes for CASSISGQGAYEQYF.

In its sample, this clone was seen once. The same CDR3 also results from other DNA sequences found in this sample. The chain uses TRBV6-1 and TRBJ2-7; TRBD2 matches 8 bases. V was clipped by 7 bases and J by 0 bases; unmatched bases: 5. The CDR3 sequence is 14 residues long. Germline CDR1 is MNHNS and CDR2 is SASEGT. In DNA form, the CDR3 reads TGTGCCAGCACCTCGGGGGGGAGCTCCTACGAGCAGTACTTC. Residues: CASTSGGSSYEQYF.

This clone showed up just a few times. The sample has other DNA sequences that encode this CDR3 too. The chain employs TRBV7-2 and TRBJ1-5, with unresolved D. The CDR3 runs 13 residues. Germline lookup yields CDR1 SGHTA and CDR2 FQGNSA. Between the trimmed V and J ends, which lost 4 bases and 1 base, there was a span of 5 bases. CDR3 DNA sequence: TGTGCCAGCAGCTCGTCGAGCAATCAGCCCCAGCATTTT. Protein sequence: CASSSSSNQPQHF.

This clone has only one observation. Other DNA sequences in this sample translate to the same CDR3. The rearrangement uses TRBV10-3 and TRBJ2-5; possibly TRBD2 for D (5 bases). Germline values: CDR1 ENHRY, CDR2 SYGVKD. This CDR3 has 14 amino acids. V was cut by 0 bases and J by 1 base, with 6 bases left in between. CDR3 region: CAISESGVQETQYF. CDR3 nucleotides: TGTGCCATCAGTGAGTCCGGGGTCCAAGAGACCCAGTACTTC.

This chain connects TRBV6-1 to TRBJ1-3; D gene unclear. The V gene lost 1 base and the J gene lost 0 bases, with 7 bases spanning the gap. Germline assignment: CDR1 MNHNS and CDR2 SASEGT. The CDR3 contains 15 residues. The CDR3 DNA is TGTGCCAGCAGTGAAGTTTCACCCTCTGGAAACACCATATATTTT. This codes for CASSEVSPSGNTIYF.

V and J are TRBV9 and TRBJ2-1; 9 bases fit TRBD2. CDR3 length: 15 residues. The germline V gene encodes CDR1 SGDLS and CDR2 YYNGEE. V dropped 0 bases and J dropped 12; count of bases not matched to a gene: 10. CDR3 in amino acids: CASSVGELAGLGQFF. The CDR3 DNA sequence: TGTGCCAGCAGCGTAGGAGAACTAGCGGGCCTGGGGCAGTTCTTC.

The DNA for the CDR3 is TGCAGCGTTGAAGATCGGCGGACTAGTAAGAATGAGCAGTTCTTC. Amino acid sequence: CSVEDRRTSKNEQFF. This sequence joins TRBV29-1 and TRBJ2-1; 7 nucleotides agree with TRBD2. The junction had 9 bases not matched to a gene; V was cut back by 0 bases and J by 7 bases. The germline gives CDR1 SQVTM, CDR2 ANQGSEA. The CDR3 loop spans 15 amino acids.